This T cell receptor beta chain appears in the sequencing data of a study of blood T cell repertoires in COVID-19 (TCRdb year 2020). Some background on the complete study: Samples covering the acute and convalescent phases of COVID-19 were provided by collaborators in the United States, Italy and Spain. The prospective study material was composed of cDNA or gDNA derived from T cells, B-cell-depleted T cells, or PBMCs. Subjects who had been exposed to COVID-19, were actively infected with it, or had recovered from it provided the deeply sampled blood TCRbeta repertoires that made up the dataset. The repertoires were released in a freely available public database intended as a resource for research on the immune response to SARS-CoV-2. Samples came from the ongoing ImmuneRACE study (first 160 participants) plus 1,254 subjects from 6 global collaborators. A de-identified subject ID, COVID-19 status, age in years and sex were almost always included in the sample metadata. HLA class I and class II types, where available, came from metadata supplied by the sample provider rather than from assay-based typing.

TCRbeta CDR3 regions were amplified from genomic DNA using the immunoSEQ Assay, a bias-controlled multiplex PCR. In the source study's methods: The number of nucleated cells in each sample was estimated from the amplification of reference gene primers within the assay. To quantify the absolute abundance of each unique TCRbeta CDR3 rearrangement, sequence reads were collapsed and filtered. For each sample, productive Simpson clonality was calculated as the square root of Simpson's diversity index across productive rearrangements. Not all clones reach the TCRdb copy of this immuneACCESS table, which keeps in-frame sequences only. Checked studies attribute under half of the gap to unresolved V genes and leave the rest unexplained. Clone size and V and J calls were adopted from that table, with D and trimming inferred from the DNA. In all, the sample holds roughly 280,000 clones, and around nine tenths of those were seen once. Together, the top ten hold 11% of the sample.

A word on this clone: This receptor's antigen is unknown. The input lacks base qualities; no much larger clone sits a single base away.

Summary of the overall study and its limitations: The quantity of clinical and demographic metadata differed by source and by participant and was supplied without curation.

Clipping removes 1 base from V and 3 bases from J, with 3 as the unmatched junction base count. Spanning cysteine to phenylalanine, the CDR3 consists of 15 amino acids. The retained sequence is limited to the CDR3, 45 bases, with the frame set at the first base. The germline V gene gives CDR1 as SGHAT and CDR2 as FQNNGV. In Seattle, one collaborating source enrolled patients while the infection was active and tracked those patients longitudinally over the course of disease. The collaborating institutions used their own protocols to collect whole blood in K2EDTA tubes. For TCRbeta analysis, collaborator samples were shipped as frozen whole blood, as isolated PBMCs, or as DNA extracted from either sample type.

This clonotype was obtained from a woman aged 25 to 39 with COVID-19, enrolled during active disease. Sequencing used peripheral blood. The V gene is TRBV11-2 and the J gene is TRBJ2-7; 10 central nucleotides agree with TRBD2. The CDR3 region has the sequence CASSLARTSGYEQYF. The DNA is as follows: TGTGCCAGCAGCTTAGCCCGGACTAGCGGCTACGAGCAGTACTTC.